This T cell receptor beta chain was recorded in a study of Ad26.COV2.S vaccination and SARS-CoV-2 variants. Study results and limitations: Similar non-spike TCR breadth was observed in recipients of vaccine and of placebo.

The treatment denotes: about 20 received Ad26.COV2.S at low or high dose, single or two shots; about five received placebo; per-sample allocation not given. Following the first vaccine or placebo injection, samples were taken on day 63. Regarding this clone: Its cognate antigen is unknown.

Sequencing used immunoSEQ multiplex PCR; TCRdb keeps in-frame clones, though not all of them. Among around 450,000 clones listed, roughly nine tenths were seen once. The CDR3 has 16 amino acids. Trimming pared 2 bases from V and 3 bases from J, leaving 19 bases between. Germline-derived CDR1 and CDR2 are GTSNPN and SVGIG (reference sequence). Sequences were derived from peripheral blood, sampled in a trial of Ad26.COV2.S vaccine versus placebo. The chain uses TRBV30 and TRBJ1-1; the D gene is possibly TRBD1 (5 bases). The receptor was derived from a person aged 18-65 years who received the Ad26.COV2.S COVID-19 vaccine or a placebo. CDR3 nucleotide sequence: TGTGCCTGGAGTCAAATCGCCAGGGCTTTCGACACTGAAGCTTTCTTT. Protein: CAWSQIARAFDTEAFF.